The present T cell receptor (beta chain) was sequenced within a study of blood T cell repertoires in COVID-19. Study-wide background: Material from acute and convalescent COVID-19 was sourced from the United States, Italy and Spain. Sample material is recorded as cDNA or gDNA derived from T cells, B-cell-depleted T cells, or PBMCs.

Original analysis: The assay estimated nucleated cells by amplifying reference gene primers. Sequencing used immunoSEQ multiplex PCR; TCRdb keeps in-frame clones, though not all of them. Clone size and V and J calls were adopted from that table, with D and trimming inferred from the DNA. The sample yields 150,000 to 180,000 clones, approximately 80% seen once. The germline V gene has CDR1 SNHLY and CDR2 FYNNEI. CDR3 length: 13 residues. The V gene end was trimmed by 6 bases and the J gene end by 4 bases; junction bases not matched to a gene: 5. This clone was picked up a small number of times. The specimen sequenced was peripheral blood. The TCR originated in a man between 60 and 70 years old with acute or convalescent COVID-19. This chain joins TRBV2 and TRBJ1-2; TRBD1 agrees at 7 bases. The CDR3 protein is CASSATGLYGYTF. CDR3 coding DNA: TGTGCCAGCAGCGCGACAGGGCTCTATGGCTACACCTTC.